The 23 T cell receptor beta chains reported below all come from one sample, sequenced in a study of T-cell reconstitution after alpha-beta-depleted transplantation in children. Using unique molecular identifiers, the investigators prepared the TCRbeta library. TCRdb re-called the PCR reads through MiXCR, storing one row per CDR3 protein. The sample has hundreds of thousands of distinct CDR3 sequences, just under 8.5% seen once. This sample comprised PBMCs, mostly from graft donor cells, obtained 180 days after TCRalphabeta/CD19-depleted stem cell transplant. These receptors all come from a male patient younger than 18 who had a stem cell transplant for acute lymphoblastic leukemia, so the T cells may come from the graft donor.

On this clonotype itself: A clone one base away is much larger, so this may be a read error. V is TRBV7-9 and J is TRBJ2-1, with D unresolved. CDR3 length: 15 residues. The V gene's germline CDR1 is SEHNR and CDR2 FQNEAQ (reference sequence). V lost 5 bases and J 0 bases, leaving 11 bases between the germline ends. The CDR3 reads CASSPTTRSYNEQFF. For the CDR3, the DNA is TGTGCCAGCAGCCCGACCACGCGCTCCTACAATGAGCAGTTCTTC.

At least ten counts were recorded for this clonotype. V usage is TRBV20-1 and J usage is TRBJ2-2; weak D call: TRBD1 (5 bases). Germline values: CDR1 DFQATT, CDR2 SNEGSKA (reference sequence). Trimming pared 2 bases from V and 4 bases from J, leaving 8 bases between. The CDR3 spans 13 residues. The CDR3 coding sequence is TGCAGTGCTAGACCCAGGGTCACCGGGGAGCTGTTTTTT. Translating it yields CSARPRVTGELFF.

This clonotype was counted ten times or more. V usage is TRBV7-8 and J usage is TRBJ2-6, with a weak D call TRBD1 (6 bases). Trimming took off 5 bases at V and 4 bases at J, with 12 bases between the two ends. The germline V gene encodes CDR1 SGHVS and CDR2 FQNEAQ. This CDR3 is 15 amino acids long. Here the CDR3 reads CASSLTGPGANVLTF. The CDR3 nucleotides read TGTGCCAGCAGCCTGACAGGTCCCGGGGCCAACGTCCTGACTTTC.

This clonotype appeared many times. As DNA, the CDR3 is TGTGCCAGCACTTTGGACAGGGCCCAGAGTAGGAGGTACTTC. Translation: CASTLDRAQSRRYF. The rearrangement uses TRBV6-2 or TRBV6-3 and TRBJ2-4, with TRBD1 identical over 8 bases. The junction had 17 bases not matched to a gene; V was cut back by 7 bases and J by 15 bases. The germline gives CDR1 MNHEY, CDR2 SVGEGT. The length of the CDR3 is 14 residues.

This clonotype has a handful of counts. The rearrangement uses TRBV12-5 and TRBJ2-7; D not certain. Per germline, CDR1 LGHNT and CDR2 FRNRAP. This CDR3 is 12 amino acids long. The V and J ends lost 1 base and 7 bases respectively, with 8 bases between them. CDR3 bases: TGTGCTAGTGGTTTGGGGGGTCGGGAGCAGTACTTC. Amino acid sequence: CASGLGGREQYF.

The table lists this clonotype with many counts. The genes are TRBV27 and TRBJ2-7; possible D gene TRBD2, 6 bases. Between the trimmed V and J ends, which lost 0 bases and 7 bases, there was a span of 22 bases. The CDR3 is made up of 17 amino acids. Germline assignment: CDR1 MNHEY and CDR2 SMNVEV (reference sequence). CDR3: CASSLSVGQSGLREQYF. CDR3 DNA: TGTGCCAGCAGTTTATCAGTCGGCCAAAGCGGGTTAAGGGAGCAGTACTTC.

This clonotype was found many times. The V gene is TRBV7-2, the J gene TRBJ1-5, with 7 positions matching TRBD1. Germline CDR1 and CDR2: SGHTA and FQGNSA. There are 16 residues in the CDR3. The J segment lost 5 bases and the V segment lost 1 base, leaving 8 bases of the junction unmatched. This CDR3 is CASSLGPDRAYQPQHF. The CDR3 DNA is TGTGCCAGCAGCTTAGGCCCCGACAGGGCCTATCAGCCCCAGCATTTT.

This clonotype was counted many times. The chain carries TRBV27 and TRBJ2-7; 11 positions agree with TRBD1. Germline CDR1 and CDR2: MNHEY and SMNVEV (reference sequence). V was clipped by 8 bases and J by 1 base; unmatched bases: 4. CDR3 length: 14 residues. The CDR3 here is CASQGDRGSYEQYF. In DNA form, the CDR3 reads TGTGCCAGCCAGGGGGACAGGGGGTCCTACGAGCAGTACTTC.

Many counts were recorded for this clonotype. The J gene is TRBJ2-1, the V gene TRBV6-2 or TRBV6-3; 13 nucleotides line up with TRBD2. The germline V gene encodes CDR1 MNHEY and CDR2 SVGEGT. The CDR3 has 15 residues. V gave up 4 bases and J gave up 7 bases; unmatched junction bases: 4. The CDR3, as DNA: TGTGCCAGCAGTTCGGGACTAGCGGGAACTAATGAGCAGTTCTTC. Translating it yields CASSSGLAGTNEQFF.

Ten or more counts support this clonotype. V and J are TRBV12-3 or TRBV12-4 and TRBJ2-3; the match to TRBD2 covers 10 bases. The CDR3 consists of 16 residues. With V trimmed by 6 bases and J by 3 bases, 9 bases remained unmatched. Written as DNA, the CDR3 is TGTGCCAGCAGGCAACCGCTAGCGGGAGATACAGATACGCAGTATTTT. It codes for CASRQPLAGDTDTQYF.

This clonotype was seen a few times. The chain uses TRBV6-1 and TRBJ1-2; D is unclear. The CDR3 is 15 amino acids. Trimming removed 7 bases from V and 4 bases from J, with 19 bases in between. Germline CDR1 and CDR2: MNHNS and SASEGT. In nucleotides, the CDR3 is TGTGCCAGCATCCAAATCACTCGGATCGGCTATGGCTACACCTTC. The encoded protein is CASIQITRIGYGYTF.

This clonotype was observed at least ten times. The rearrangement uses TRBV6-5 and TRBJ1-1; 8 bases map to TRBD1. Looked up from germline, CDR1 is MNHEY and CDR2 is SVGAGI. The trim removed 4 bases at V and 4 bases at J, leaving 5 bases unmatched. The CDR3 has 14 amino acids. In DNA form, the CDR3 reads TGTGCCAGCAGTTTGCGGACAGGGCCCACTGAAGCTTTCTTT. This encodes CASSLRTGPTEAFF.

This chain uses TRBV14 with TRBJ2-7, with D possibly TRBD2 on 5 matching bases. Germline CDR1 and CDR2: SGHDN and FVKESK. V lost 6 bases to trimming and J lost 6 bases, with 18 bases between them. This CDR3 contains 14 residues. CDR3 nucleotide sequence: TGTGCCAGCAGGGAGGACGCTCCCTGGGGCGAGCAGTACTTC. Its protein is CASREDAPWGEQYF.

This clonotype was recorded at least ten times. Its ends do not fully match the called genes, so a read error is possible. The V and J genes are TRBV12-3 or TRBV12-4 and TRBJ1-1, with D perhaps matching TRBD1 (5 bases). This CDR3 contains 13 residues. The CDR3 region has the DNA TGTGCCAGCAGTTTACGGGGGAACCCTGAAGCTTTCTTT. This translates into CASSLRGNPEAFF.

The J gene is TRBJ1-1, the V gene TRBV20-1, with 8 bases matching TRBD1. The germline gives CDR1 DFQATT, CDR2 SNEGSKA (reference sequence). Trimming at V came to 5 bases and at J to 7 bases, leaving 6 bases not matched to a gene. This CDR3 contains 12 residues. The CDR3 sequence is CSAEDRVGEAFF. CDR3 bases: TGCAGTGCTGAGGACAGGGTGGGTGAAGCTTTCTTT.

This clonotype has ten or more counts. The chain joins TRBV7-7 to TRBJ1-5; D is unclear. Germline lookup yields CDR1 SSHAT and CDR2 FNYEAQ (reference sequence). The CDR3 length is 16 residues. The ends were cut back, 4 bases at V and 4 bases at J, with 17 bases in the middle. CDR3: CASSSNREEENQPQHF. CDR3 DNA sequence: TGTGCCAGCAGCTCCAATCGGGAGGAAGAAAATCAGCCCCAGCATTTT.

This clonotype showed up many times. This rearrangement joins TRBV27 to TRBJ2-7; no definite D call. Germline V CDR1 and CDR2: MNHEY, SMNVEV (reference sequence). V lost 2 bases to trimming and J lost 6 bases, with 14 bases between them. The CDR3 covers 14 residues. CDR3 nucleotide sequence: TGTGCCAGCAGTTTAAAACATCCCGTTGGCGAGCAGTACTTC. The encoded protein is CASSLKHPVGEQYF.

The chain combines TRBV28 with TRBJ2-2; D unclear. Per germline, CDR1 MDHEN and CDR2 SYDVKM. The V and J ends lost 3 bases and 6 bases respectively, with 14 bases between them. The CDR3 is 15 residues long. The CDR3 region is CASSLELTFAGELFF. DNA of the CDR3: TGTGCCAGCAGTTTGGAGCTGACATTCGCCGGGGAGCTGTTTTTT.

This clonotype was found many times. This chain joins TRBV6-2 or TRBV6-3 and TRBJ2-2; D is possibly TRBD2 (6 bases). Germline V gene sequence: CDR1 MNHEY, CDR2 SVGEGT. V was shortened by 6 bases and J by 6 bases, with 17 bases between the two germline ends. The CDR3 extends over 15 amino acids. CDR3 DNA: TGTGCCAGCAGCCCCCACGCGGGGAAAGCCGGGGAGCTGTTTTTT. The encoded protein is CASSPHAGKAGELFF.

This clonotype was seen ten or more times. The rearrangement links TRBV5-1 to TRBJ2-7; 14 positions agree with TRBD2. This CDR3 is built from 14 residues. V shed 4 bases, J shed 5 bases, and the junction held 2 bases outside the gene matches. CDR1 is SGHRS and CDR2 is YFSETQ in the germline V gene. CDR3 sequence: CASSPGLAGDEQYF. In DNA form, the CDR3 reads TGCGCCAGCAGCCCGGGACTAGCGGGAGACGAGCAGTACTTC.

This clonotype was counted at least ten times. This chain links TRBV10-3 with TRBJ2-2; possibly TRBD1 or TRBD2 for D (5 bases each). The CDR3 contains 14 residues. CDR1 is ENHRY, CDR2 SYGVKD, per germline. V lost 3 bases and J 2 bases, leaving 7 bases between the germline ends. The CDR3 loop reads CAISDWDNTGELFF. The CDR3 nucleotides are TGTGCCATCAGTGACTGGGACAACACCGGGGAGCTGTTTTTT.

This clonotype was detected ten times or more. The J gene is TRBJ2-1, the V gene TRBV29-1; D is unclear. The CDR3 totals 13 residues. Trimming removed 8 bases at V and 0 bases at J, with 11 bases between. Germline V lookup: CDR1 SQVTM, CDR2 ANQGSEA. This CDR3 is CSLGPSSYNEQFF. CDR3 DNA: TGCAGCCTTGGGCCGAGCTCCTACAATGAGCAGTTCTTC.

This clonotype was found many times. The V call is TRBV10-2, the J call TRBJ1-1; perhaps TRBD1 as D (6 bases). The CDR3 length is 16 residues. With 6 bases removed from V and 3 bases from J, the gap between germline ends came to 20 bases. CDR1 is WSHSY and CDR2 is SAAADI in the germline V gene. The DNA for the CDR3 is TGCGCCAGCAGATCATTAGCCGCAGGGGTACACACTGAAGCTTTCTTT. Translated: CASRSLAAGVHTEAFF.